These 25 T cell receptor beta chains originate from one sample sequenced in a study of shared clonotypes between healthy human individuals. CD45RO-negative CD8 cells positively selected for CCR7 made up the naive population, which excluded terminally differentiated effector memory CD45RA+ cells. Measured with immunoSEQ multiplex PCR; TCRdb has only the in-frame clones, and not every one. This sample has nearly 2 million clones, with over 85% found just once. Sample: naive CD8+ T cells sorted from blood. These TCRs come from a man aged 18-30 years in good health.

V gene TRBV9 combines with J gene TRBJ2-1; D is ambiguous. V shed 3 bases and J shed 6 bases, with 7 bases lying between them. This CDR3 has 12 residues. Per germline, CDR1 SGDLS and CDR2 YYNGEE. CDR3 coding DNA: TGTGCCAGCAGCGGCACAACCAATGAGCAGTTCTTC. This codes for CASSGTTNEQFF.

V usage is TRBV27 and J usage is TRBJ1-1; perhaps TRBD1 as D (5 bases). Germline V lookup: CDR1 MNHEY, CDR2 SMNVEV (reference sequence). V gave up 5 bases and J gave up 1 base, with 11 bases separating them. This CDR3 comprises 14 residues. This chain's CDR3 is CASSTLDKNTEAFF. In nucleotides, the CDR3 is TGTGCCAGCAGTACTCTGGACAAGAACACTGAAGCTTTCTTT.

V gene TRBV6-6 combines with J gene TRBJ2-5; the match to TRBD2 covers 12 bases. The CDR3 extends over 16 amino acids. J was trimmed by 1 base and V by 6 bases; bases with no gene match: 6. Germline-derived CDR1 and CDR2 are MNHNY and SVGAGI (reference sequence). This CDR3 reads CASSAAGLAGQETQYF. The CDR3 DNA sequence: TGTGCCAGCAGCGCGGCGGGACTAGCGGGCCAAGAGACCCAGTACTTC.

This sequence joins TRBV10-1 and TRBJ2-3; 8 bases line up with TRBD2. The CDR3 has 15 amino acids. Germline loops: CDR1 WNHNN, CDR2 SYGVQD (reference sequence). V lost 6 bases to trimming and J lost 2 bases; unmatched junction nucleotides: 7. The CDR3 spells CASSDSGDTTDTQYF. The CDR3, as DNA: TGCGCCAGCAGCGATAGCGGGGATACCACAGATACGCAGTATTTT.

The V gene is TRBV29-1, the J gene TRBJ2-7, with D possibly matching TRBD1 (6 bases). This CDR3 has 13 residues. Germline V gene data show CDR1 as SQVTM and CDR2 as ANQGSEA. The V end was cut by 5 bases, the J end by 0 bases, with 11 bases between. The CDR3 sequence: CSVLEGDSYEQYF. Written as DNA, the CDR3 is TGCAGCGTTCTAGAGGGGGACTCCTACGAGCAGTACTTC.

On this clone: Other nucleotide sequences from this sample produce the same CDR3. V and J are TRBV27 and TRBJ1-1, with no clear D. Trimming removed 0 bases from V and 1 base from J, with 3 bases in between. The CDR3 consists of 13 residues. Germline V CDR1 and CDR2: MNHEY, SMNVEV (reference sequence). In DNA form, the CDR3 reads TGTGCCAGCAGTTTATCAGAGAACACTGAAGCTTTCTTT. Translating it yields CASSLSENTEAFF.

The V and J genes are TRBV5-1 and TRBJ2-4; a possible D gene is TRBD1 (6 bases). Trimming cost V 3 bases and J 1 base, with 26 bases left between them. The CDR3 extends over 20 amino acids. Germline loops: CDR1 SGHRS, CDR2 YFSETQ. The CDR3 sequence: CASSSKSPRQANGAKNIQYF. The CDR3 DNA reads TGCGCCAGCAGCTCAAAAAGCCCGAGACAGGCCAATGGGGCCAAAAACATTCAGTACTTC.

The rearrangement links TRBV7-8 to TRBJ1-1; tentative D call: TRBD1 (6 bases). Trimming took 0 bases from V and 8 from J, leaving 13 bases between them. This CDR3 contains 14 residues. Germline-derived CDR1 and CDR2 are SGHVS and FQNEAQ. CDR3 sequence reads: CASSLAGTKEEAFF. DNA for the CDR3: TGTGCCAGCAGCTTAGCGGGGACAAAAGAGGAAGCTTTCTTT.

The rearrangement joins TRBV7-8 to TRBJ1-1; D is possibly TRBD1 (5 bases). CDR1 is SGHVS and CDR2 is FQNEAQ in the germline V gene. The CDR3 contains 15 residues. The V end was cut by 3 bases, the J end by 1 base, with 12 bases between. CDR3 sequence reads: CASSFSGTANTEAFF. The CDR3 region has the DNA TGTGCCAGCAGCTTTTCCGGGACCGCGAACACTGAAGCTTTCTTT. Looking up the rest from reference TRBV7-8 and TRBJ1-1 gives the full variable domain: GAGVSQSPRYKVAKRGQDVALRCDPISGHVSLFWYQQALGQGPEFLTYFQNEAQLDKSGLPSDRFFAERPEGSVSTLKIQRTQQEDSAVYLCASSFSGTANTEAFFGQGTRLTVV.

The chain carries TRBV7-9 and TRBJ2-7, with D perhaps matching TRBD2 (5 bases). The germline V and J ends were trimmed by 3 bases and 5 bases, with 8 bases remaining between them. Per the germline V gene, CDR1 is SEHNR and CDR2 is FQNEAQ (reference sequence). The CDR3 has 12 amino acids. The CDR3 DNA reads TGTGCCAGCAGCTTCGGACTGGACGAGCAGTACTTC. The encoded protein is CASSFGLDEQYF.

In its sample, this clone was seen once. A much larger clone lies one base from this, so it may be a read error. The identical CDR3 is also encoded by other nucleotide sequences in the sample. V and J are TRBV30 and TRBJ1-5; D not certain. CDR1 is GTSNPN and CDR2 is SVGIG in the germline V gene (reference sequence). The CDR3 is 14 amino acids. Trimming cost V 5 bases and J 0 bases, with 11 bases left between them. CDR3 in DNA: TGTGCCTGGGGTACAGAGAATAGCAATCAGCCCCAGCATTTT. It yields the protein CAWGTENSNQPQHF.

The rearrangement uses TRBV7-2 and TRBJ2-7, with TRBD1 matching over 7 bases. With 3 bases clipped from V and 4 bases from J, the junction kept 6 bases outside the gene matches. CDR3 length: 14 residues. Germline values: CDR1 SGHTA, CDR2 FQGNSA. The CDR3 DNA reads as TGTGCCAGCAGCTTGACGGGACAGCTTTACGAGCAGTACTTC. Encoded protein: CASSLTGQLYEQYF.

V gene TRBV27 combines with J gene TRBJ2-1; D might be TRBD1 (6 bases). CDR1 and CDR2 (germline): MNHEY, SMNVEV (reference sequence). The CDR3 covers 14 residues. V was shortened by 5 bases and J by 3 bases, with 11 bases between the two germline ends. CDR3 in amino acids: CASSPDRYYNEQFF. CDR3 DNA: TGTGCCAGCAGTCCTGACAGGTACTACAATGAGCAGTTCTTC.

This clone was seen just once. CDR3 coding DNA: TGTGCCAGCAGCACGACTGGCTTCCCCAGTGGCTACACCTTC. This encodes CASSTTGFPSGYTF. The genes are TRBV7-9 and TRBJ1-2; no reliable D call. Germline V gene sequence: CDR1 SEHNR, CDR2 FQNEAQ (reference sequence). The length of the CDR3 is 14 residues. Trimming took 5 bases from V and 7 from J, leaving 17 bases between them.

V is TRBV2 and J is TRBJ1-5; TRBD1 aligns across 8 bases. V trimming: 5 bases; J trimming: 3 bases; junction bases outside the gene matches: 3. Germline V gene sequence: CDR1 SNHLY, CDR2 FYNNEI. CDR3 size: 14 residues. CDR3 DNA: TGTGCCAGCAGTCGGACAGGGTCCAATCAGCCCCAGCATTTT. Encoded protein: CASSRTGSNQPQHF.

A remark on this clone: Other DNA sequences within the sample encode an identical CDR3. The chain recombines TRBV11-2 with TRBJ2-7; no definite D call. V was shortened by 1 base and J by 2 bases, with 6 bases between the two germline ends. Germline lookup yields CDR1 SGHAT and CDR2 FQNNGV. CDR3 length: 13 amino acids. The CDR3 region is CASSLATPYEQYF. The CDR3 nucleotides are TGTGCCAGCAGCTTAGCCACGCCCTACGAGCAGTACTTC. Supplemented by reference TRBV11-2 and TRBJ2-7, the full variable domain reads EAGVAQSPRYKIIEKRQSVAFWCNPISGHATLYWYQQILGQGPKLLIQFQNNGVVDDSQLPKDRFSAERLKGVDSTLKIQPAKLEDSAVYLCASSLATPYEQYFGPGTRLTVT.

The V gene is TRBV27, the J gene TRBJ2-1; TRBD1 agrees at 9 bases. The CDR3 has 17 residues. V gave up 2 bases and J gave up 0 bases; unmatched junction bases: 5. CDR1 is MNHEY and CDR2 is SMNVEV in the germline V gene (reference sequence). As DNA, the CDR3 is TGTGCCAGCAGTTTACTTGGGACAGGGAGCTCCTACAATGAGCAGTTCTTC. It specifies CASSLLGTGSSYNEQFF.

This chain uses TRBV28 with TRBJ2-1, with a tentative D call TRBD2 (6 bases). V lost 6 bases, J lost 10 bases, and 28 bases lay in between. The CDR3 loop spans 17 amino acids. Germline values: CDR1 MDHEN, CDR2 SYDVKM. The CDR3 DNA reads TGTGCCAGCAGCAACGACCTGACAAGACTCGGGGGTAAGGAGCAGTTCTTC. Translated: CASSNDLTRLGGKEQFF.

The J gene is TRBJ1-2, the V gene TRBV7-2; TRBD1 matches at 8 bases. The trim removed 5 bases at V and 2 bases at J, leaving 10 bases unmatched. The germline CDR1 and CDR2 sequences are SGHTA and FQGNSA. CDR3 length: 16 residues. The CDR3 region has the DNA TGTGCCAGCAGCCCCTCCGGACAGGGTGGGAACTATGGCTACACCTTC. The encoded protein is CASSPSGQGGNYGYTF.

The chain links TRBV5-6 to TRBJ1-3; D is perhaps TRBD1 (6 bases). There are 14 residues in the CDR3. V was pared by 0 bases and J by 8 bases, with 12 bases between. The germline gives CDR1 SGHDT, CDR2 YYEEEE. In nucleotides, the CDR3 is TGTGCCAGCAGCTTGGAAGGGGGACTGGACACCATATATTTT. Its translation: CASSLEGGLDTIYF.

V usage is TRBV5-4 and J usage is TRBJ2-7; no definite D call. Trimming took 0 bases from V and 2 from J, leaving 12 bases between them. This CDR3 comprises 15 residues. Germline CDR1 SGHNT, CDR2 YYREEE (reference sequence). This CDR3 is CASSLEENPPYEQYF. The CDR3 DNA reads TGTGCCAGCAGCTTGGAAGAAAACCCACCCTACGAGCAGTACTTC.

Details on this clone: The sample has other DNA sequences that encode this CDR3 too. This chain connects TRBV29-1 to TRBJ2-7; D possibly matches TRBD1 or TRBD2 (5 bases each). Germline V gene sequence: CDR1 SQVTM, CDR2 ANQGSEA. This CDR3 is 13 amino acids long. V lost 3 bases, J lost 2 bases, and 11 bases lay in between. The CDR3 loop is CSVDLQGAYEQYF. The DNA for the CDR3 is TGCAGCGTTGATCTCCAGGGAGCCTACGAGCAGTACTTC.

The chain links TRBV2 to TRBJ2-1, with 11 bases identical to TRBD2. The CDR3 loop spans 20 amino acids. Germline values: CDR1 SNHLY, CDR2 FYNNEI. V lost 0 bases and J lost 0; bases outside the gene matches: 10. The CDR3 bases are TGTGCCAGCAGTGAAGCGCTTCCGACTAGCGGGGCGAGCTCCTACAATGAGCAGTTCTTC. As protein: CASSEALPTSGASSYNEQFF. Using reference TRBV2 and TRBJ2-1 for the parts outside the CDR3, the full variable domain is EPEVTQTPSHQVTQMGQEVILRCVPISNHLYFYWYRQILGQKVEFLVSFYNNEISEKSEIFDDQFSVERPDGSNFTLKIRSTKLEDSAMYFCASSEALPTSGASSYNEQFFGPGTRLTVL.

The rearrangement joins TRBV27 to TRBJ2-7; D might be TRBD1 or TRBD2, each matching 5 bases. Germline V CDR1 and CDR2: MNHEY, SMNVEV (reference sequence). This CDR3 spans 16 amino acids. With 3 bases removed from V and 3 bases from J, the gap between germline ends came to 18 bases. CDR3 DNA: TGTGCCAGCAGTTTTCAGAGGGTTCAAGGGGACTACGAGCAGTACTTC. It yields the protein CASSFQRVQGDYEQYF.

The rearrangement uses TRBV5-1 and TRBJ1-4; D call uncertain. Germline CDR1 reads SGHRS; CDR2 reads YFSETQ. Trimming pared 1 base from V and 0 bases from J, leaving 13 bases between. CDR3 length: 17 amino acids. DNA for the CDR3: TGCGCCAGCAGCTTGTACCCCTACAGTGCAACTAATGAAAAACTGTTTTTT. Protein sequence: CASSLYPYSATNEKLFF.